The 32 T cell receptor beta chains given below trace back to one sample, sequenced in a study of long-term antiretroviral therapy in people with HIV. Sequencing relied on immunoSEQ assay v3.0, run at survey level. TCRdb's copy holds only in-frame clones and misses some; the assay was immunoSEQ multiplex PCR. The top ten hold less than 4% of the sample, which has 20,000 to 25,000 clones, about 90% seen once. The sequencing here drew on unsorted PBMCs, taken roughly 2.7 years after starting antiretroviral therapy. The receptors stem from a woman in her 50s with HIV.

The V and J genes are TRBV19 and TRBJ2-1; 14 bases fit TRBD2. The germline V gene has CDR1 LNHDA and CDR2 SQIVND (reference sequence). Losses at the gene ends were 6 bases for V and 4 bases for J; bases not matched to a gene: 2. The CDR3 contains 15 residues. CDR3 sequence reads: CASSRLAGGYNEQFF. The CDR3 region has the DNA TGTGCCAGTAGCAGACTAGCGGGAGGGTACAATGAGCAGTTCTTC.

The J gene is TRBJ1-2, the V gene TRBV6-5, with unresolved D. This CDR3 comprises 14 residues. Between the trimmed V and J ends, which lost 0 bases and 2 bases, there was a span of 7 bases. Germline CDR1 MNHEY, CDR2 SVGAGI. CDR3 coding DNA: TGTGCCAGCAGTTACTCTTATAGCAACTATGGCTACACCTTC. The encoded protein is CASSYSYSNYGYTF.

The sample holds a few counts of this clone. The chain recombines TRBV27 with TRBJ2-7; D might be TRBD1 (6 bases). The CDR3 sequence is 14 residues long. Trimming removed 3 bases from V and 6 bases from J, with 15 bases in between. Germline CDR1 is MNHEY and CDR2 is SMNVEV (reference sequence). The CDR3 nucleotides read TGTGCCAGCAGTTTTGCAGGGGTATCCCCCGAGCAGTACTTC. This encodes CASSFAGVSPEQYF.

The chain employs TRBV5-1 and TRBJ2-1; 14 bases align to TRBD2. V trimming: 4 bases; J trimming: 10 bases; junction bases outside the gene matches: 10. Looked up from germline, CDR1 is SGHRS and CDR2 is YFSETQ. This CDR3 is 16 amino acids long. The CDR3, as DNA: TGCGCCAGCAGCCCCCGGGGACTAGCGGGAGTCGGCGAGCAGTTCTTC. Amino acids: CASSPRGLAGVGEQFF.

V usage is TRBV7-2 and J usage is TRBJ2-7; D unclear. V was pared by 1 base and J by 6 bases, with 13 bases between. CDR3 size: 14 residues. Germline values: CDR1 SGHTA, CDR2 FQGNSA. CDR3 DNA sequence: TGTGCCAGCAGCTTAGATACCGGGTTTCGCGAGCAGTACTTC. This encodes CASSLDTGFREQYF.

V usage is TRBV18 and J usage is TRBJ1-3; 11 nucleotides align to TRBD1. Germline V gene lookup returns CDR1 KGHSH and CDR2 LQKENI. V lost 3 bases, J lost 0 bases, and 4 bases stayed unmatched. The CDR3 sequence is 17 residues long. Written as DNA, the CDR3 is TGTGCCAGCTCACCGAGGACAGGGGGCCCCTCTGGAAACACCATATATTTT. Residues: CASSPRTGGPSGNTIYF.

CDR3 sequence (DNA): TGTGCCAGTAGTACCTCCGGGGACACTGAAGCTTTCTTT. Translation: CASSTSGDTEAFF. The chain recombines TRBV19 with TRBJ1-1; D gene ambiguous. Trimming took 4 bases from V and 3 from J, leaving 9 bases between them. Germline CDR1 and CDR2: LNHDA and SQIVND (reference sequence). The CDR3 is 13 amino acids. Full variable domain (outside the CDR3, taken from reference TRBV19 and TRBJ1-1): DGGITQSPKYLFRKEGQNVTLSCEQNLNHDAMYWYRQDPGQGLRLIYYSQIVNDFQKGDIAEGYSVSREKKESFPLTVTSAQKNPTAFYLCASSTSGDTEAFFGQGTRLTVV.

With regard to this clone: One junction end disagrees with the germline gene, perhaps due to a read error. This chain links TRBV13 with TRBJ2-1; 7 positions match TRBD1. This CDR3 has 14 amino acids. Per the germline V gene, CDR1 is PRHDT and CDR2 is FYEKMQ (reference sequence). The CDR3 sequence is CASSIGGRDNEQFF. CDR3 nucleotide sequence: TGTGCCAGCAGCATAGGGGGCAGGGACAATGAGCAGTTCTTC.

The chain couples TRBV5-1 to TRBJ2-1; D is uncertain. Germline V gives CDR1 SGHRS, CDR2 YFSETQ. This CDR3 region has 15 residues. Trimming left V 0 bases short and J 2 bases short, with 9 bases between. CDR3 nucleotides: TGCGCCAGCAGCTTGGCCCAGTCGCCCTACAATGAGCAGTTCTTC. Translating gives CASSLAQSPYNEQFF.

The rearrangement links TRBV18 to TRBJ1-4; 9 nucleotides align to TRBD1. The junction had 11 bases not matched to a gene; V was cut back by 3 bases and J by 12 bases. The CDR3 contains 15 residues. CDR1 and CDR2 from the germline V gene are KGHSH and LQKENI. In DNA form, the CDR3 reads TGTGCCAGCTCACCGGGACAGGGATTAATGAAGGAACTGTTTTTT. This sequence encodes CASSPGQGLMKELFF. Combining the CDR3 with reference TRBV18 and TRBJ1-4 gives the whole variable domain NAGVMQNPRHLVRRRGQEARLRCSPMKGHSHVYWYRQLPEEGLKFMVYLQKENIIDESGMPKERFSAEFPKEGPSILRIQQVVRGDSAAYFCASSPGQGLMKELFFGSGTQLSVL.

V usage is TRBV7-8 and J usage is TRBJ2-7, with D unclear. V lost 0 bases and J 1 base, leaving 7 bases between the germline ends. This CDR3 is built from 14 residues. Germline V lookup: CDR1 SGHVS, CDR2 FQNEAQ. The CDR3 here is CASSLAELSYEQYF. The CDR3 DNA reads TGTGCCAGCAGCTTAGCGGAGCTGTCCTACGAGCAGTACTTC. The whole variable domain, remainder taken from reference TRBV7-8 and TRBJ2-7, is GAGVSQSPRYKVAKRGQDVALRCDPISGHVSLFWYQQALGQGPEFLTYFQNEAQLDKSGLPSDRFFAERPEGSVSTLKIQRTQQEDSAVYLCASSLAELSYEQYFGPGTRLTVT.

The chain has TRBV28 and TRBJ1-5; 7 nucleotides align to TRBD1. CDR3 length equals 19 residues. The germline CDR1 and CDR2 sequences are MDHEN and SYDVKM. The J segment lost 0 bases and the V segment lost 2 bases, leaving 13 bases of the junction unmatched. CDR3 protein: CASSLIVSRDSDSNQPQHF. CDR3 DNA: TGTGCCAGCAGTTTAATTGTGTCCCGGGACAGTGATAGCAATCAGCCCCAGCATTTT.

This chain joins TRBV4-3 and TRBJ2-1, with 12 bases fitting TRBD1. Per germline, CDR1 LGHNA and CDR2 YSLEER. V lost 0 bases to trimming and J lost 10 bases; unmatched junction nucleotides: 10. This CDR3 is built from 17 residues. The CDR3: CASSQDRRDRGLYEQFF. The CDR3 DNA reads as TGCGCCAGCAGCCAAGACCGACGGGACAGGGGGCTATACGAGCAGTTCTTC.

The V gene is TRBV5-4, the J gene TRBJ2-1; maybe TRBD2 (6 bases). The CDR3 sequence is 15 residues long. The V and J ends lost 3 bases and 7 bases respectively, with 17 bases between them. The germline V gene encodes CDR1 SGHNT and CDR2 YYREEE (reference sequence). CDR3 sequence: CASSWTTSPINEQFF. The CDR3 DNA is TGTGCCAGCAGCTGGACTACCTCACCGATAAATGAGCAGTTCTTC.

The J gene is TRBJ1-1, the V gene TRBV7-8; D is unresolved. Germline V gene lookup returns CDR1 SGHVS and CDR2 FQNEAQ. Trimming took 0 bases from V and 0 from J, leaving 8 bases between them. The CDR3 is made up of 15 amino acids. The DNA of the CDR3 is TGTGCCAGCAGCTTAGCAGGTCAGGTGAACACTGAAGCTTTCTTT. It encodes CASSLAGQVNTEAFF.

The V and J genes are TRBV18 and TRBJ2-1; D unresolved. Per germline, CDR1 KGHSH and CDR2 LQKENI. The CDR3 covers 12 residues. V was trimmed by 3 bases and J by 9 bases, leaving 9 bases between them. The chain's CDR3 is CASSPLRIEQFF. The CDR3 DNA follows: TGTGCCAGCTCACCCTTAAGAATTGAGCAGTTCTTC.

This chain connects TRBV28 to TRBJ2-3, with D unclear. The V and J ends lost 6 bases and 2 bases respectively, with 3 bases between them. This CDR3 comprises 11 residues. Germline CDR1 is MDHEN and CDR2 is SYDVKM. The CDR3 nucleotides are TGTGCCAGCAGCTACACAGATACGCAGTATTTT. The encoded protein is CASSYTDTQYF.

The gene calls are TRBV19 and TRBJ1-1; a weak D match, TRBD1 (5 bases). CDR3 length equals 14 residues. Trimming shortened V by 4 bases and J by 0 bases, and 9 bases separated the two germline ends. Germline-derived CDR1 and CDR2 are LNHDA and SQIVND (reference sequence). The DNA for the CDR3 is TGTGCCAGTAGTAAAGGGGCGATGAACACTGAAGCTTTCTTT. Translated, it gives CASSKGAMNTEAFF.

Only one count was recorded for this clone. J is TRBJ2-7 and V is TRBV10-2; 10 bases match TRBD1. The germline V gene encodes CDR1 WSHSY and CDR2 SAAADI. The length of the CDR3 is 14 residues. The V gene end was trimmed by 6 bases and the J gene end by 4 bases; junction bases not matched to a gene: 6. In nucleotides, the CDR3 is TGCGCCAGCAGGCGGCGACAGGGGGCATACGAGCAGTACTTC. Translating it yields CASRRRQGAYEQYF.

This sequence joins TRBV5-1 and TRBJ2-1; 16 bases fit TRBD2. J was trimmed by 2 bases and V by 3 bases; bases with no gene match: 5. The CDR3 extends over 18 amino acids. CDR1 SGHRS and CDR2 YFSETQ come from the germline V gene. CDR3 sequence (DNA): TGCGCCAGCAGCTCCGGGACTAGCGGGAGGGCCACCTACAATGAGCAGTTCTTC. Encoded protein: CASSSGTSGRATYNEQFF.

V gene TRBV9 combines with J gene TRBJ2-7; D perhaps matches TRBD1 (5 bases). From germline, CDR1 is SGDLS and CDR2 YYNGEE. The CDR3 length is 14 residues. V was cut by 0 bases and J by 5 bases, with 12 bases left in between. This chain's CDR3 is CASSVDIGVNEQYF. The CDR3 coding sequence is TGTGCCAGCAGCGTAGATATAGGGGTCAACGAGCAGTACTTC.

This chain uses TRBV7-2 with TRBJ1-2; 7 bases match TRBD1. Germline V gene sequence: CDR1 SGHTA, CDR2 FQGNSA. Trimming removed 5 bases from V and 8 bases from J; junction bases left unmatched: 8. There are 13 residues in the CDR3. This chain's CDR3 is CASSEGQVGGYTF. For the CDR3, the DNA is TGTGCCAGCAGCGAAGGACAGGTCGGGGGCTACACCTTC.

This clone has a single count. The rearrangement links TRBV9 to TRBJ2-1, with no clear D. With 0 bases removed from V and 0 bases from J, the gap between germline ends came to 7 bases. Germline values: CDR1 SGDLS, CDR2 YYNGEE. This CDR3 contains 15 residues. Here the CDR3 reads CASSVAVFSYNEQFF. The CDR3, as DNA: TGTGCCAGCAGCGTAGCGGTCTTCTCCTACAATGAGCAGTTCTTC.

By share, this clone counts as large. The V and J genes are TRBV16 and TRBJ1-2; no definite D call. The CDR3 spans 16 residues. Germline lookup yields CDR1 KGHSY and CDR2 FQNENV. The ends were cut back, 5 bases at V and 4 bases at J, with 20 bases in the middle. The CDR3 region has the DNA TGTGCCAGCAGCGCAATTCTAGGCCTGCCGGTCTATGGCTACACCTTC. Its protein is CASSAILGLPVYGYTF.

The chain is built from TRBV5-1 and TRBJ2-1, with TRBD2 matching 7 bases. In germline, CDR1 is SGHRS, CDR2 YFSETQ. The CDR3 extends over 15 amino acids. V shed 2 bases, J shed 4 bases, and the junction held 6 bases outside the gene matches. In DNA form, the CDR3 reads TGCGCCAGCAGCTTATTAGCGGGCCCTTACAATGAGCAGTTCTTC. Encoded protein: CASSLLAGPYNEQFF.

The chain uses TRBV4-1 and TRBJ1-5; D unresolved. Germline loops: CDR1 MGHRA, CDR2 YSYEKL. The V and J ends lost 2 bases and 1 base respectively, with 15 bases between them. The length of the CDR3 is 17 residues. The DNA for the CDR3 is TGCGCCAGCAGCCAAATGCCGCTAGGGTTCAGCAATCAGCCCCAGCATTTT. It translates to CASSQMPLGFSNQPQHF.

V is TRBV28 and J is TRBJ2-7, with a weak D call TRBD1 (5 bases). The CDR3 loop spans 13 amino acids. V was shortened by 4 bases and J by 12 bases, with 19 bases between the two germline ends. The germline CDR1 and CDR2 sequences are MDHEN and SYDVKM. CDR3 bases: TGTGCCAGCAGTTCACAGGCTCCCAGGGCTGGGTACTTC. Translated, it gives CASSSQAPRAGYF.

The V and J genes are TRBV18 and TRBJ1-1; D is possibly TRBD1 (6 bases). Trimming took off 0 bases at V and 4 bases at J, with 15 bases between the two ends. The germline V gene encodes CDR1 KGHSH and CDR2 LQKENI. CDR3 size: 16 residues. The CDR3 DNA follows: TGTGCCAGCTCACCACCTCGACAGGTCCGAGGCACTGAAGCTTTCTTT. Amino acids: CASSPPRQVRGTEAFF.

The gene calls are TRBV6-5 and TRBJ2-3; D is unclear. Trimming left V 6 bases short and J 5 bases short, with 6 bases between. The CDR3 runs to 11 residues. Germline lookup yields CDR1 MNHEY and CDR2 SVGAGI. CDR3: CASSRGDTQYF. The CDR3 bases are TGTGCCAGCAGCAGAGGAGATACGCAGTATTTT.

This clone has just one count. The chain links TRBV6-5 to TRBJ2-5; the match to TRBD1 covers 7 bases. CDR1 is MNHEY, CDR2 SVGAGI, per germline. Losses at the gene ends were 0 bases for V and 2 bases for J; bases not matched to a gene: 3. There are 15 residues in the CDR3. CDR3 in DNA: TGTGCCAGCAGTTACTCACCGGGACAGCAAGAGACCCAGTACTTC. It yields the protein CASSYSPGQQETQYF.

The V call is TRBV28, the J call TRBJ2-7, with D possibly being TRBD1 (5 bases). Germline V gene sequence: CDR1 MDHEN, CDR2 SYDVKM. V dropped 6 bases and J dropped 1 base, with 13 bases sitting between them. CDR3 length: 14 residues. CDR3 sequence (DNA): TGTGCCAGCAGACTGACAGTTACTTCCTACGAGCAGTACTTC. Translation: CASRLTVTSYEQYF.

The sample holds one count of this clone. J is TRBJ1-3 and V is TRBV7-6; D is unclear. From germline, CDR1 is SGHVS and CDR2 FNYEAQ. V lost 5 bases, J lost 3 bases, and 14 bases lay in between. The CDR3 is made up of 15 amino acids. The CDR3 protein is CASSELGSLGNTIYF. The CDR3 DNA follows: TGTGCCAGCAGCGAGCTTGGATCCCTTGGAAACACCATATATTTT.